This TCR beta chain was sequenced during a study of blood T cell repertoires in COVID-19 (dated by TCRdb to the early 2020s). Notes on the research overall: Collaborator samples came from the United States, Italy and Spain and covered acute and convalescent phases of COVID-19. The prospective study material was composed of cDNA or gDNA derived from T cells, B-cell-depleted T cells, or PBMCs. Deeply sampled blood TCRbeta repertoires from subjects exposed to, actively infected with, or recovered from COVID-19 were included in the dataset. The repertoires were released in a freely available public database intended as a resource for research on the immune response to SARS-CoV-2. The samples were drawn from the first 160 participants of the ongoing ImmuneRACE study and from 1,200 or so subjects provided by 6 global collaborators. A de-identified subject ID, COVID-19 status, age in years and sex were almost always included in the sample metadata. Where HLA class I and class II types were available, the types were taken from metadata supplied by the sample provider, not from assay-based typing. General study outcomes and caveats: Clinical and demographic metadata were provided uncurated, with the amount varying by source and participant.

Comments on this clone: It lacks a known antigen. No quality values exist for individual bases; no much larger clone is one base distant.

From the cysteine through the phenylalanine, the CDR3 covers 15 amino acids. The kept DNA is CDR3 alone, 45 bases in frame from the first base. The germline V gene (reference sequence) specifies SGHNT as CDR1 and YYREEE as CDR2. V is trimmed back by 3 bases and J by 6 bases, and the junction contains 6 bases that no gene match accounts for. The immunoSEQ Assay, a bias-controlled multiplex PCR, was used to amplify TCRbeta CDR3 regions from genomic DNA. The original pipeline was this. The number of nucleated cells in each sample was estimated by amplification of reference gene primers within the assay. Sequence reads were collapsed and filtered to measure the absolute abundance of every unique TCRbeta CDR3 rearrangement. For each sample, productive Simpson clonality was calculated as the square root of Simpson's diversity index over productive rearrangements. The immuneACCESS repertoire file appears here via TCRdb, limited to in-frame rearrangements. These files lack a portion of the clones; in checked studies, under half of the deficit traces to unresolved V genes, and the cause of the others is not known. V and J calls and clone size are those listed in that table; D and trimming were worked out from the DNA. This sample gives around 300,000 clones in total; roughly 89% of them show up just once. The top ten clonotypes cover approximately 4.5% of the sample.

Participants in the prospective study were enrolled through a virtual design, were aged roughly 18 to 100 years, and lived in approximately 25 United States geographic areas. In the prospective study, cohorts were assigned on the basis of participant-reported clinical history obtained from a screening survey and a study questionnaire. Each participant in the prospective study had whole blood, serum and a nasopharyngeal or oropharyngeal swab collected by mobile phlebotomists. Prospective study participants could optionally give additional blood draws and questionnaires over an approximately 2-month period. Prospective study blood samples were shipped either frozen or at room temperature before DNA extraction.

This chain is built from TRBV5-4 and TRBJ1-4; 9 middle bases align to TRBD1. The sequence was collected from a woman aged 18-35 years with acute COVID-19. The sequencing sample was made of PBMCs or T cells enriched from blood (not recorded which). The nucleotide sequence is TGTGCCAGCAGCTCGAGCAGGACAGGGGATGAAAAACTGTTTTTT. The resulting protein is CASSSSRTGDEKLFF.